The 8 T cell receptor beta chains presented below share a single source sample, sequenced in a study of cytomegalovirus exposure and HLA in healthy donors. Sequencing was performed with immunoSEQ multiplex PCR; in TCRdb, only in-frame clones are kept and a portion is missing. This sample has 140,000 to 150,000 clones; roughly nine tenths occur once, and the top ten carry under 0.8%. Sequenced sample: PBMCs. The origin of the receptors is a man younger than 30 in good health and CMV-seronegative.

The V and J genes are TRBV7-3 and TRBJ1-5; 7 bases are a match to TRBD1. Germline CDR1 is SGHTA and CDR2 is FQGTGA. The CDR3 totals 14 residues. V trimming: 1 base; J trimming: 15 bases; junction bases outside the gene matches: 12. CDR3 bases: TGTGCCAGCAGCTTAAGAGAAAGAGGGGGCTCCGGGCATTTT. This encodes CASSLRERGGSGHF. Complete variable domain (other parts from reference TRBV7-3 and TRBJ1-5): GAGVSQTPSNKVTEKGKYVELRCDPISGHTALYWYRQSLGQGPEFLIYFQGTGAADDSGLPNDRFFAVRPEGSVSTLKIQRTERGDSAVYLCASSLRERGGSGHFGDGTRLSIL.

This clone was seen once. The chain joins TRBV5-4 to TRBJ2-3, with D maybe TRBD2 (6 bases). Germline CDR1 is SGHNT and CDR2 is YYREEE (reference sequence). This CDR3 comprises 13 residues. Trimming cost V 2 bases and J 6 bases, with 10 bases left between them. Here the CDR3 reads CASSFGGVDTQYF. CDR3 sequence (DNA): TGTGCCAGCAGCTTTGGCGGGGTTGATACGCAGTATTTT.

The chain employs TRBV11-3 and TRBJ2-2; a possible D gene is TRBD2 (6 bases). Trimming shortened V by 5 bases and J by 5 bases, and 15 bases separated the two germline ends. Germline values: CDR1 SGHNT, CDR2 YENEEA. This CDR3 has 15 amino acids. In nucleotides, the CDR3 is TGTGCCAGCAGCGCATACACGGGAGTTACCGGGGAGCTGTTTTTT. Translating it yields CASSAYTGVTGELFF.

This chain joins TRBV7-9 and TRBJ1-4, with 9 bases identical to TRBD1. The CDR3 length is 18 residues. The junction had 10 bases not matched to a gene; V was cut back by 5 bases and J by 0 bases. The germline V gene encodes CDR1 SEHNR and CDR2 FQNEAQ (reference sequence). CDR3 in DNA: TGTGCCAGCAGCACCACGGACAGGGGAAGGTCAACTAATGAAAAACTGTTTTTT. Protein sequence: CASSTTDRGRSTNEKLFF.

Written as DNA, the CDR3 is TGTGCCAGCAGCTTAGAGAGCTCCGATAGCAATCAGCCCCAGCATTTT. The encoded protein is CASSLESSDSNQPQHF. V usage is TRBV7-4 and J usage is TRBJ1-5; D is undetermined. CDR3 length equals 16 residues. Trimming took 1 base from V and 0 from J, leaving 10 bases between them. From germline, CDR1 is SGHVT and CDR2 SQSDAQ.

The chain couples TRBV6-1 to TRBJ2-7; TRBD2 matches 11 bases. The CDR3 contains 17 residues. Germline assignment: CDR1 MNHNS and CDR2 SASEGT. J gave up 3 bases and V 4 bases, and 11 bases lay outside the gene matches. The CDR3 region is CASSVGLAGGLNYEQYF. The CDR3 region has the DNA TGTGCCAGCAGTGTCGGGCTAGCGGGGGGACTTAACTACGAGCAGTACTTC.

The chain employs TRBV5-6 and TRBJ2-1; unclear D gene. Germline V gene sequence: CDR1 SGHDT, CDR2 YYEEEE. The V gene lost 5 bases and the J gene lost 9 bases, with 9 bases spanning the gap. The CDR3 is 11 amino acids. CDR3 sequence reads: CASSSSFEQFF. In DNA, the CDR3 is TGTGCCAGCAGTAGTAGTTTTGAGCAGTTCTTC.

V is TRBV2 and J is TRBJ2-6; D possibly corresponds to TRBD1 (6 bases). This CDR3 region has 16 residues. The germline V and J ends were trimmed by 7 bases and 2 bases, with 15 bases remaining between them. The germline V gene encodes CDR1 SNHLY and CDR2 FYNNEI. The chain's CDR3 is CASTEGRGTGANVLTF. The CDR3 nucleotides read TGTGCCAGCACCGAGGGAAGGGGGACTGGGGCCAACGTCCTGACTTTC. The variable domain in full, completed from reference TRBV2 and TRBJ2-6, reads EPEVTQTPSHQVTQMGQEVILRCVPISNHLYFYWYRQILGQKVEFLVSFYNNEISEKSEIFDDQFSVERPDGSNFTLKIRSTKLEDSAMYFCASTEGRGTGANVLTFGAGSRLTVL.